These T cell receptor beta chains were read from a single sample in a study of post-analysis software for immune sequencing data. In TCRdb, the PCR reads were re-called with MiXCR into one record per CDR3 protein. The sample lists roughly 730,000 distinct CDR3 sequences, about 27% occurring once. Sequencing used blood. The receptor set was obtained from a girl aged 5 to 17 with multiple sclerosis. Both conserved end residues are part of each CDR3. Clone size appears in some rows only: once, few, many, or a class for an expanded clone.

clone size	V gene	CDR3 length	J gene	CDR3 protein
few	TRBV20-1	15	TRBJ2-2	CSARIGLLNTGELFF
few	TRBV29-1	14	TRBJ2-4	CSVTVGAPGTIQYF
-	TRBV29-1	13	TRBJ2-7	CSAQPGHWPEQYF
few	TRBV5-1	16	TRBJ2-1	CASSAGGTGVYNEQFF
few	TRBV7-9	12	TRBJ1-6	CAGTGGGSPLHF
few	TRBV4-2	16	TRBJ2-7	CASSRVGDRGHYEQYF
-	TRBV7-8	13	TRBJ1-4	CASSTGTPGKLFF
-	TRBV5-1	17	TRBJ2-1	CASSLDLSRAGYNEQFF
-	TRBV7-2	14	TRBJ2-7	CASSLVGTNYEQYF
-	TRBV12-5	15	TRBJ1-1	CASGSPLMGNTEAFF
-	TRBV6-1	14	TRBJ2-5	CASSESPRLETQYF
-	TRBV6-4	14	TRBJ2-2	CASSQDISTGELFF
-	TRBV7-2	16	TRBJ1-5	CASSSPWVPIYQPQHF
many	TRBV5-1	14	TRBJ2-3	CASSSRQGGDTQYF
many	TRBV10-3	14	TRBJ2-5	CAISDAVFRGTQYF
-	TRBV14	14	TRBJ1-2	CASSQVDRNYGYTF
few	TRBV5-1	13	TRBJ2-5	CASSSGFLETQYF
-	TRBV29-1	14	TRBJ1-5	CSVSFRENNQPQHF
-	TRBV7-8	15	TRBJ2-2	CASSSSRGAAGELFF
-	TRBV5-1	15	TRBJ2-7	CASSLASGSAYEQYF
many	TRBV6-1	11	TRBJ2-1	CASRGGNEQFF
-	TRBV9	15	TRBJ2-1	CASSVGDSEMSGQFF
-	TRBV5-1	13	TRBJ2-7	CASRPRSSDEQYF
-	TRBV5-1	14	TRBJ2-1	CASSEDTPSWEQFF
many	TRBV20-1	15	TRBJ2-1	CSATGLAGSDNEQFF
-	TRBV18	13	TRBJ2-3	CASSPPTADTQYF
-	TRBV18	14	TRBJ1-4	CVSSPSGLNEKLFF
few	TRBV27	13	TRBJ1-1	CASSQDTRTEAFF
-	TRBV19	15	TRBJ2-6	CASSMVGVGANVLTF
-	TRBV10-3	12	TRBJ1-1	CAISVENTEAFF
-	TRBV2	10	TRBJ2-5	CASRVGVEYF
few	TRBV5-1	16	TRBJ1-1	CASSSGTADKNTEAFF
-	TRBV20-1	10	TRBJ1-1	CGASGTEAFF
few	TRBV5-1	15	TRBJ2-7	CASSLGQAGPYEQYF
few	TRBV28	15	TRBJ2-1	CASSTLRGSYNEQFF
many	TRBV18	13	TRBJ2-5	CASSPGPQETQYF
-	TRBV4-1	15	TRBJ2-3	CASSLRTEITDTQYF
few	TRBV6-1	16	TRBJ2-2	CASTPTGSLNTGELFF
-	TRBV20-1	15	TRBJ1-5	CSARESGRGNQPQHF
-	TRBV6-5	11	TRBJ2-1	CLVAGGRGQFF
few	TRBV20-1	13	TRBJ2-7	CSARDYKVYEQYF
-	TRBV6-5	16	TRBJ2-7	CASSYSSRPIPYEQYF
-	TRBV20-1	12	TRBJ2-7	CSATDRAYEQYF
-	TRBV10-3	13	TRBJ2-3	CAISGREFDTQYF
-	TRBV20-1	15	TRBJ2-3	CSARGTSGFTDTRYF
-	TRBV9	16	TRBJ2-7	CASSRTSGISTYEQYF
-	TRBV20-1	14	TRBJ2-4	CSASGVPDNRIQYF
once	TRBV9	16	-	CASSVGVKNRQETQFF
-	TRBV19	14	TRBJ1-4	CASTGTGRNEKLFF
-	TRBV6-1	16	TRBJ2-3	CASKRGPANPADTQYF
-	TRBV5-1	14	TRBJ2-3	CASSSGQPTDTQYF
-	TRBV20-1	11	TRBJ1-1	CSARVNTEAFF
-	TRBV4-3	16	TRBJ2-7	CASSPIRTGFSYEQYF
-	TRBV28	12	TRBJ2-3	CASSLWGATQYF
few	TRBV20-1	15	TRBJ2-3	CSALRASGRTDTQYF